The 17 T cell receptor beta chains below all came from one sample that was sequenced in a study of CD8+ T cells in alopecia areata. RNA, once extracted, was reverse transcribed into cDNA for use as the sequencing template. The repertoire was sequenced with immunoSEQ multiplex PCR; TCRdb's copy has only in-frame clones and lacks some. The top ten hold approximately 1% of the sample, which has 150,000 to 200,000 clones, less than 65% seen once. Treatment defined: oral pan-JAK inhibitor, 5-10 mg twice daily. Specimen: CD4+ T cells sorted from blood, collected at week 24, from a patient treated with tofacitinib. The receptors derive from a human donor with alopecia areata.

V gene TRBV5-1 combines with J gene TRBJ2-2, with TRBD2 matching 7 bases. Trimming cost V 4 bases and J 1 base; bases outside gene matches: 7. The CDR3 sequence is 16 residues long. From germline, CDR1 is SGHRS and CDR2 YFSETQ. Here the CDR3 reads CASSPVGGVNTGELFF. CDR3 nucleotide sequence: TGCGCCAGCAGCCCCGTGGGAGGGGTGAACACCGGGGAGCTGTTTTTT.

This clone was observed a handful of times. The genes are TRBV11-2 and TRBJ1-2; D not resolved. Germline values: CDR1 SGHAT, CDR2 FQNNGV. The V end lost 5 bases, the J end lost 6 bases, and 10 bases lay between the germline ends. This CDR3 has 12 amino acids. CDR3 sequence: CASSLGRDGYTF. The CDR3 DNA reads TGTGCCAGCAGCCTCGGGCGGGATGGCTACACCTTC.

In its sample, this clone was seen a few times. The chain has TRBV4-3 and TRBJ2-3; no clear D gene. The CDR3 has 15 residues. Germline values: CDR1 LGHNA, CDR2 YSLEER. The ends were cut back, 0 bases at V and 2 bases at J, with 9 bases in the middle. CDR3 sequence: CASSQDLGNTDTQYF. The CDR3, as DNA: TGCGCCAGCAGCCAAGATCTGGGGAACACAGATACGCAGTATTTT.

V is TRBV30 and J is TRBJ2-1; 16 bases fit TRBD2. Germline CDR1 is GTSNPN and CDR2 is SVGIG (reference sequence). Losses at the gene ends were 0 bases for V and 9 bases for J; bases not matched to a gene: 5. This CDR3 region has 16 residues. CDR3 DNA: TGTGCCTGGAGTGTGGGACTAGCGGGGGGGCAGAGTGAGCAGTTCTTC. Its protein is CAWSVGLAGGQSEQFF.

This clone has just a few counts. The V call is TRBV29-1, the J call TRBJ1-2, with D possibly being TRBD1 (6 bases). The CDR3 has 14 residues. Trimming took 1 base from V and 1 from J, leaving 10 bases between them. CDR1 and CDR2 (germline): SQVTM, ANQGSEA. This chain's CDR3 is CSVEVVRGNYGYTF. CDR3 DNA: TGCAGCGTTGAAGTAGTCAGGGGTAACTATGGCTACACCTTC.

This chain connects TRBV5-1 to TRBJ1-1; no reliable D call. The V gene lost 0 bases and the J gene lost 5 bases, with 14 bases spanning the gap. The CDR3 loop spans 15 amino acids. Germline CDR1 SGHRS, CDR2 YFSETQ. CDR3: CASSLAGDSRTEAFF. CDR3 coding DNA: TGCGCCAGCAGCTTGGCCGGGGATTCTAGGACTGAAGCTTTCTTT.

Concerning this clone itself: This sample also contains other DNA sequences that code for the same CDR3. The J gene is TRBJ1-1, the V gene TRBV30; D not certain. Trimming took 0 bases from V and 1 from J, leaving 3 bases between them. The CDR3 runs 12 residues. Germline values: CDR1 GTSNPN, CDR2 SVGIG (reference sequence). As DNA, the CDR3 is TGTGCCTGGAGTGTACGGAACACTGAAGCTTTCTTT. Translated: CAWSVRNTEAFF.

The chain uses TRBV4-3 and TRBJ1-2; 8 bases fit TRBD1. The CDR3 has 14 amino acids. CDR1 is LGHNA and CDR2 is YSLEER in the germline V gene. J gave up 5 bases and V 3 bases, and 5 bases lay outside the gene matches. The CDR3 sequence is CASSHPGQVYGYTF. CDR3 DNA sequence: TGCGCCAGCAGCCACCCGGGACAGGTGTATGGCTACACCTTC.

The chain employs TRBV5-6 and TRBJ2-7; D not resolved. V lost 4 bases and J lost 2, with 4 bases in between. Germline lookup yields CDR1 SGHDT and CDR2 YYEEEE. This CDR3 region has 11 residues. CDR3 coding DNA: TGTGCCAGCAGCGGAACCTACGAGCAGTACTTC. This sequence encodes CASSGTYEQYF.

V gene TRBV5-6 combines with J gene TRBJ1-5; 7 positions match TRBD1. V shed 0 bases and J 6 bases; nucleotides not matched to a gene: 9. The CDR3 runs to 16 residues. CDR1 and CDR2 from the germline V gene are SGHDT and YYEEEE. CDR3 in DNA: TGTGCCAGCAGCTTGGCTAGGGGGCTAAGTCCTCAGCCCCAGCATTTT. Its translation: CASSLARGLSPQPQHF.

The rearrangement joins TRBV15 to TRBJ1-6; 8 bases map to TRBD1. Losses at the gene ends were 0 bases for V and 8 bases for J; bases not matched to a gene: 9. The CDR3 has 17 residues. The germline V gene has CDR1 LNHNV and CDR2 YYDKDF (reference sequence). The CDR3 nucleotides are TGTGCCACCAGCAGAGACCCCCGGACAGGGTTGGATTCACCCCTCCACTTT. Residues: CATSRDPRTGLDSPLHF.

This chain links TRBV9 with TRBJ1-1; D not certain. Deletions cut 3 bases from V and 0 bases from J, with 9 bases between. CDR3 size: 14 residues. CDR1 is SGDLS and CDR2 is YYNGEE in the germline V gene. The chain's CDR3 is CASSALGLNTEAFF. For the CDR3, the DNA is TGTGCCAGCAGCGCCCTTGGGCTGAACACTGAAGCTTTCTTT.

The chain carries TRBV30 and TRBJ2-1; no clear D. With 1 base removed from V and 8 bases from J, the gap between germline ends came to 12 bases. This CDR3 is 13 amino acids long. Germline CDR1 and CDR2: GTSNPN and SVGIG (reference sequence). This CDR3 is CAWSASKSHEQFF. The CDR3 DNA is TGTGCCTGGAGTGCCTCTAAGTCGCATGAGCAGTTCTTC.

The chain uses TRBV25-1 and TRBJ1-6; the D is unclear. From germline, CDR1 is MGHDK and CDR2 SYGVNS. Trimming took off 2 bases at V and 0 bases at J, with 11 bases between the two ends. CDR3 length: 17 amino acids. CDR3 sequence reads: CASSEAGAFSYNSPLHF. CDR3 sequence (DNA): TGTGCCAGCAGTGAAGCGGGAGCATTCTCCTATAATTCACCCCTCCACTTT.

This clone was observed at least ten times. The rearrangement uses TRBV19 and TRBJ2-6, with TRBD1 identical over 8 bases. Germline CDR1 and CDR2: LNHDA and SQIVND (reference sequence). CDR3 length: 18 amino acids. V gave up 3 bases and J gave up 1 base; unmatched junction bases: 8. CDR3 amino acids: CASSIPGQALSGANVLTF. The CDR3, as DNA: TGTGCCAGTAGTATCCCGGGACAGGCCCTTTCTGGGGCCAACGTCCTGACTTTC.

The V call is TRBV30, the J call TRBJ1-2, with 8 bases fitting TRBD1. The CDR3 extends over 14 amino acids. V gave up 0 bases and J gave up 7 bases; unmatched junction bases: 7. CDR1 is GTSNPN and CDR2 is SVGIG in the germline V gene (reference sequence). DNA for the CDR3: TGTGCCTGGAGTGTACCAGGGGGCGCGGCTGGCTACACCTTC. Protein: CAWSVPGGAAGYTF.

The chain combines TRBV5-1 with TRBJ1-5; the D is unclear. Germline CDR1 and CDR2: SGHRS and YFSETQ. Trimming shortened V by 5 bases and J by 7 bases, and 13 bases separated the two germline ends. The CDR3 loop spans 13 amino acids. CDR3: CASSIDQSQPQHF. The CDR3 nucleotides read TGCGCCAGCAGTATAGACCAGTCACAGCCCCAGCATTTT.